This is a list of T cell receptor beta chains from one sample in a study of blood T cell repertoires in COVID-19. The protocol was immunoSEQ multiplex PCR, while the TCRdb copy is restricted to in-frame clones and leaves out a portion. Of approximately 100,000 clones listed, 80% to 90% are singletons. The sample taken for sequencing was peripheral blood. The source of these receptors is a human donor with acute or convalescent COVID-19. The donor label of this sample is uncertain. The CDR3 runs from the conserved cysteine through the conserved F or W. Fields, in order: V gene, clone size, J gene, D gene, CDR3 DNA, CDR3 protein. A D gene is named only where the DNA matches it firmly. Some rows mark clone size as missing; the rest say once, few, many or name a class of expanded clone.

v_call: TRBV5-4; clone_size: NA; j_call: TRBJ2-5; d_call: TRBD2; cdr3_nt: TGTGCCAGCAGCTTGAGCGCGGGGGGGCCTGAGACCCAGTACTTC; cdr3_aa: CASSLSAGGPETQYF
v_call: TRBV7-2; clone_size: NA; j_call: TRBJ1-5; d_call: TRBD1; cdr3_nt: TGTGCCAGCAGCTTAGTGGCAGGGGGCACTCAGCCCCAGCATTTT; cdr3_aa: CASSLVAGGTQPQHF
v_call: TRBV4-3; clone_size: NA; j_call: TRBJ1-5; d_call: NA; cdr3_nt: TGCGCCAGCAGACCGGGAATACTGGTGGATCAGCCCCAGCATTTT; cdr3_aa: CASRPGILVDQPQHF
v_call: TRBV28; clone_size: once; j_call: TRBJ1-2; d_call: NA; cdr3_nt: TGTGCCAGCAGTTTAAGGGGCGTCGGTGGCTACACCTTC; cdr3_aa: CASSLRGVGGYTF
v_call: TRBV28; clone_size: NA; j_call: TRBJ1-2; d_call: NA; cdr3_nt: TGTGCCAGCAGTTTCCGGGGGGGTAACTATGGCTACACCTTC; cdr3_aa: CASSFRGGNYGYTF
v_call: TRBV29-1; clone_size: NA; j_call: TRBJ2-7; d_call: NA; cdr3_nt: TGCAGCGTTGGGACAGTGGACGAGCAGTACTTC; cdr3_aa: CSVGTVDEQYF
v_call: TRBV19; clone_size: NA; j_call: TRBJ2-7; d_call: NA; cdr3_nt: TGTGCCAGTAGCACCACTTCTGGGCCGTACGAGCAGTACTTC; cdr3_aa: CASSTTSGPYEQYF
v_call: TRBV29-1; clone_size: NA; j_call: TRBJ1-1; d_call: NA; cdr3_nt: TGCAGCCCGCATAGGAACACTGAAGCTTTCTTT; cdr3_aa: CSPHRNTEAFF
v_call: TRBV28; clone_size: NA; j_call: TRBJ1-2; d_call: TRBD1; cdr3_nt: TGTGCCAGTCAACAGGGGGCCTATGGCTACACCTTC; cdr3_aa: CASQQGAYGYTF
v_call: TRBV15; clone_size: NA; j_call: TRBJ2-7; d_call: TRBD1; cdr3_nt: TGTGCCACCAGCAGAGTGGCCTATACAGGGGGCACCTACGAGCAGTACTTC; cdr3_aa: CATSRVAYTGGTYEQYF
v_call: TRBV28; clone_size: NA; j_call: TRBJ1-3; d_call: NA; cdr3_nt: TGTGCCAACGGGGAGGGCAGCGGCTCTGGAAACACCATATATTTT; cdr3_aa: CANGEGSGSGNTIYF
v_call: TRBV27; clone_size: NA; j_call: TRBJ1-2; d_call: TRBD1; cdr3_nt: TGTGCCAGCAGTTCCCCGGGACAGGACTATGGCTACACCTTC; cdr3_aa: CASSSPGQDYGYTF
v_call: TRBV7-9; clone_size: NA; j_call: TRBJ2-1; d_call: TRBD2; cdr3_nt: TGTGCCAGCAGTCTTCGGGGGGGCCCTGAGCAGTTCTTC; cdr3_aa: CASSLRGGPEQFF
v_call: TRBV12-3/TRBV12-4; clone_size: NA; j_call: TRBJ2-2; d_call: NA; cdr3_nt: TGTGCCAGCTCGAGTTCCGGGGAGCTGTTTTTT; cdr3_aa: CASSSSGELFF
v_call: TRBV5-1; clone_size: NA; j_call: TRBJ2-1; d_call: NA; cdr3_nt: TGCGCCAGCAGCTTACGGAGAGGGCCTGCGTACAATGAGCAGTTCTTC; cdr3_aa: CASSLRRGPAYNEQFF
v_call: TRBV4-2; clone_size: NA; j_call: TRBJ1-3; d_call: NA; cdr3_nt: TGTGCCAGCAGCCAAGAAGTCGGGGTGAACTCTGGAAACACCATATATTTT; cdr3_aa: CASSQEVGVNSGNTIYF
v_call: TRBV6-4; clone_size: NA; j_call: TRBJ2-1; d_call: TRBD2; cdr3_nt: TGTGCCAGCAGTGAGACACGGGGACTAGAAGAATGGCAGTTCTTC; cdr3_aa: CASSETRGLEEWQFF
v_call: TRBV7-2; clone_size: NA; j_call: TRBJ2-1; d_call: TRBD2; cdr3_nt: TGTGCCAGCAGCTTAGATTGGGCTAGCGGGAGCAATGAGCAGTTCTTC; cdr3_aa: CASSLDWASGSNEQFF
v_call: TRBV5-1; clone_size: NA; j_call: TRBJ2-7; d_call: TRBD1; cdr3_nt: TGCGCCAGCAGCCCCGGTTTCCGGACAGGGCTCTACGAGCAGTACTTC; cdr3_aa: CASSPGFRTGLYEQYF
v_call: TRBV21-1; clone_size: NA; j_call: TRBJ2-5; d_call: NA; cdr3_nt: TGTGCCAGCAGCAAAAACGAGACTAGCGGGGAGACCCAGTACTTC; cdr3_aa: CASSKNETSGETQYF
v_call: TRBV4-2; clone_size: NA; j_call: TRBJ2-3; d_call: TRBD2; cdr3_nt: TGTGCCGGCTCTAGGGCTAGCGGGGAGGGCACAGATACGCAGTATTTT; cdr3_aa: CAGSRASGEGTDTQYF
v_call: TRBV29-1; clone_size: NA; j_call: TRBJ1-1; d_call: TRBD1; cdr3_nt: TGCAGCGTTGCTCATACAGGGGGTAACACTGAAGCTTTCTTT; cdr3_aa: CSVAHTGGNTEAFF
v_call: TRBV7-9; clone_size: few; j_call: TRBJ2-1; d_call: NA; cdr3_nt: TGTGCCAGCAGCTCGGGTTACAATGAGCAGTTCTTC; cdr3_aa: CASSSGYNEQFF
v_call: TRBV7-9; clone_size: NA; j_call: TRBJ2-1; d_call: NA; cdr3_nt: TGTGCCAGCAGCTTAGATTCGGGGAATGAGCAGTTCTTC; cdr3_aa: CASSLDSGNEQFF
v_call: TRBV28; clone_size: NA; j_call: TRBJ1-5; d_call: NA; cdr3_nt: TGTGCCAGCAGTTTACGCCGGTGGTCCAGGGGCCTTACGCGCAATCAGCCCCAGCATTTT; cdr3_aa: CASSLRRWSRGLTRNQPQHF
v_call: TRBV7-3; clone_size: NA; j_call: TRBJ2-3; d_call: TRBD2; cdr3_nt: TGTGCCAGCAGCCGTTCTAGCGGGAGTGACGATACGCAGTATTTT; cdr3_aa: CASSRSSGSDDTQYF
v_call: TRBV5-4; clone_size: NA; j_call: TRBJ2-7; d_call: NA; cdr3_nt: TGTGCCAGCAGCTTGAGGCGGCTGAATTCCTACGAGCAGTACTTC; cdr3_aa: CASSLRRLNSYEQYF
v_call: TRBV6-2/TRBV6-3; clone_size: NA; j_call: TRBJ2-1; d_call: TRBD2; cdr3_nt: TGTGCCAGCAGTTACCGGGGTCCCTGGACTAGCGGTAACAATGAGCAGTTCTTC; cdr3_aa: CASSYRGPWTSGNNEQFF
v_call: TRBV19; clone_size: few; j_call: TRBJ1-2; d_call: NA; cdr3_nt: TGTGCCAGTAGTATGGATTCGGGCACAGGTCTAGGTGGCTACACCTTC; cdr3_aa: CASSMDSGTGLGGYTF
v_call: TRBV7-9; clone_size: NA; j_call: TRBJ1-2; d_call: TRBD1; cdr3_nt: TGTGCCAGCAGCTTTACAGGGGATGGCTACACCTTC; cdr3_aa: CASSFTGDGYTF
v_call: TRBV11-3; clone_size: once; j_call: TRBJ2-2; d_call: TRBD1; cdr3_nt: TGTGCCAGCAGCCTAAGCCCGGGACAGGGACTTGCCGGGGAGCTGTTTTTT; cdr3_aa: CASSLSPGQGLAGELFF
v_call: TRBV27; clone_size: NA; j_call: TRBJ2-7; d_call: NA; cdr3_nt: TGTGCCAGCAGTCGTGGCGGGCCCAGCTCCTACGGGCAGTACTTC; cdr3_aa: CASSRGGPSSYGQYF
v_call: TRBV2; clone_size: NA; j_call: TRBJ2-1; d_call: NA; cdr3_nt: TGTGCCAGCCGGGACTGGTCCAATGAGCAGTTCTTC; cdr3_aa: CASRDWSNEQFF
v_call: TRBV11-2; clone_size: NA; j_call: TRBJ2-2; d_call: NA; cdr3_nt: TGTGCCAGCAGCTTAGGGACACTAAACACCGGGGAGCTGTTTTTT; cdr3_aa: CASSLGTLNTGELFF
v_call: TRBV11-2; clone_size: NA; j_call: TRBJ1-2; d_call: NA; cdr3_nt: TGTGCCAGCAGCTTAGTTAACGGCTATGGCTACACCTTC; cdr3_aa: CASSLVNGYGYTF
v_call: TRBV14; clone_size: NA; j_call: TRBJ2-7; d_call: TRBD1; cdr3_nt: TGTGCCAGCAGCCCCGGGACAGGGGTCTACGAGCAGTACTTC; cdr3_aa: CASSPGTGVYEQYF
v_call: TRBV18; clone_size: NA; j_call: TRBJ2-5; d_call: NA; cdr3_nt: TGTGCCAGCTCACCCCTCTTCTCGGGGGTCCAAGAGACCCAGTACTTC; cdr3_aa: CASSPLFSGVQETQYF
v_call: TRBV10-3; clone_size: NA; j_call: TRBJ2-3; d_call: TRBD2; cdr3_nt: TGTGCCATCAAGGCACACGCAGGGGGCCTACCAGCGGGGGGGCCCCCAGATACGCAGTATTTT; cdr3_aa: CAIKAHAGGLPAGGPPDTQYF
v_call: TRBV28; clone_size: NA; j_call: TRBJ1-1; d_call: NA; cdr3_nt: TGTGCCAGCAGTCCTTCGGGGGGTGGCGACACTGAAGCTTTCTTT; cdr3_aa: CASSPSGGGDTEAFF
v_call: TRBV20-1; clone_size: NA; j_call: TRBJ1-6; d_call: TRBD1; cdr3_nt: TGCAGTGCTAGTGGGGGACAGGGGACCTCCTATAATTCACCCCTCCACTTT; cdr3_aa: CSASGGQGTSYNSPLHF
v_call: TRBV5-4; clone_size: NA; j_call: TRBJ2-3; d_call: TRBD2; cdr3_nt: TGTGCCAGCAGCTTGTTAGCGGGGGGTGGTACGCAGTATTTT; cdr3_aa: CASSLLAGGGTQYF
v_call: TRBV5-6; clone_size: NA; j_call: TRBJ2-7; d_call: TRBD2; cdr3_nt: TGTGCCAGCAGCTTTCTTAGCGGGGGGGCCTTGACCTACGAGCAGTACTTC; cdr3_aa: CASSFLSGGALTYEQYF
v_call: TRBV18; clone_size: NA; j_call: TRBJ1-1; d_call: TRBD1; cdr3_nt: TGTGCCAGCTCACCCGGGGACAGATCTAACACTGAAGCTTTCTTT; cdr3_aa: CASSPGDRSNTEAFF
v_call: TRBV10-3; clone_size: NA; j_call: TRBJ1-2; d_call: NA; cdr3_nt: TGTGCCATCAGTGAGTCGATTCCAGGGGCTGGTAGCTATGGCTACACCTTC; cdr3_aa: CAISESIPGAGSYGYTF
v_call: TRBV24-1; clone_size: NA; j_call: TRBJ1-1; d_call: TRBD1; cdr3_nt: TGTGCCACCAGTGATTTGACAGGGGGTGAAGCTTTCTTT; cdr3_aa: CATSDLTGGEAFF
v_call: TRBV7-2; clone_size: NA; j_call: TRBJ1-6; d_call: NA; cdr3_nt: TGTGCCAGCAGCGATGAGACAGTTTCACCCCTCCACTTT; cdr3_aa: CASSDETVSPLHF
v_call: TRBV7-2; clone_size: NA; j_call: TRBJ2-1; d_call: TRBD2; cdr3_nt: TGTGCCAGCAGCCACCTCATTGGGACTAGAAGGTCCAATGAGCAGTTCTTC; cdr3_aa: CASSHLIGTRRSNEQFF
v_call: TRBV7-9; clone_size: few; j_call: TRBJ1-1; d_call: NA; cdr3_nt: TGTGCCAGCAGCTTGGCTGGCACCATGAACACTGAAGCTTTCTTT; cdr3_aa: CASSLAGTMNTEAFF
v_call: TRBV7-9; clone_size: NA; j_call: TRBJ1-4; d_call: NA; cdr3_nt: TGTGCCAGCAGCTCCCGAGGGCAAGAAAAACTGTTTTTT; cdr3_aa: CASSSRGQEKLFF
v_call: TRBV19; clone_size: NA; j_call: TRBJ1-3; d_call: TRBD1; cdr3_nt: TGTGCCAGTAAAACGACAGGGTGGGACACCATATATTTT; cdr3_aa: CASKTTGWDTIYF
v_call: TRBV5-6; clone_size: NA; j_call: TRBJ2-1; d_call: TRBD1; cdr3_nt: TGTGCCAGCAGCCAAGCCACAGGGGCCTACAATGAGCAGTTCTTC; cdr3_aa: CASSQATGAYNEQFF
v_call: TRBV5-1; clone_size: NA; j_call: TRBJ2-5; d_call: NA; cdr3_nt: TGCGCCAGCAGCCCCTCCCCAGGGAAAGAGACCCAGTACTTC; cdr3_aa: CASSPSPGKETQYF
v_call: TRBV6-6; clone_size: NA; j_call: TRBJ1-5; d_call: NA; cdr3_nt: TGTGCCAGCAGCCCCGGGGTTCGTGTACACAATCAGCCCCAGCATTTT; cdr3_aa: CASSPGVRVHNQPQHF
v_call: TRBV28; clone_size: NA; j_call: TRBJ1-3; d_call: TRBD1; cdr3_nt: TGTGCCAGCAGACAAGGACAGGCTGGAAACACCATATATTTT; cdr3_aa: CASRQGQAGNTIYF
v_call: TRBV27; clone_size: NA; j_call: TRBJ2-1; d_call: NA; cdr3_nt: TGTGCCAGCAGTCAAACCGTACATGATGAGCAGTTCTTC; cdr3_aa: CASSQTVHDEQFF
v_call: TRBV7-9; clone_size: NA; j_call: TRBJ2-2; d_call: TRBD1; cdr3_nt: TGTGCCAGCAGCTTACGGCAGGGGGACACCGGGGAGCTGTTTTTT; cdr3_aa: CASSLRQGDTGELFF
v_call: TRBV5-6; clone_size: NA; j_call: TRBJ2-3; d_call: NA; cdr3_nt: TGTGCCAGCAGCCGTTCTCCTAGCACAGATACGCAGTATTTT; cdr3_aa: CASSRSPSTDTQYF